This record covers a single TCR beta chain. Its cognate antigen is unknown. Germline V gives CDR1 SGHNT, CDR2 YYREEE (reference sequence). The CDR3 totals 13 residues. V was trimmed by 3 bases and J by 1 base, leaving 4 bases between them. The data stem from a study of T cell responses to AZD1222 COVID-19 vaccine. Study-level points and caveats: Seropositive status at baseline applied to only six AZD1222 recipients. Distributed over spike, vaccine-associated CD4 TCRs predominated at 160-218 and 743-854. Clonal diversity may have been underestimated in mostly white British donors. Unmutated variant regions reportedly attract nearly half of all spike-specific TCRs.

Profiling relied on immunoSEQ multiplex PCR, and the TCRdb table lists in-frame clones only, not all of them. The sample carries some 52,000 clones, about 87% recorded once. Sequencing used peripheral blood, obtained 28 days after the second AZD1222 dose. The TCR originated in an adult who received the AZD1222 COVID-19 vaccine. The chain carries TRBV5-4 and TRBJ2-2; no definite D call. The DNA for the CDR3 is TGTGCCAGCAGCTCTGGGAACACCGGGGAGCTGTTTTTT. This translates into CASSSGNTGELFF. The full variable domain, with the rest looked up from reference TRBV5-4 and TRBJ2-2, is ETGVTQSPTHLIKTRGQQVTLRCSSQSGHNTVSWYQQALGQGPQFIFQYYREEENGRGNFPPRFSGLQFPNYSSELNVNALELDDSALYLCASSSGNTGELFFGEGSRLTVL.